In this sample, the clone carrying this T cell receptor beta chain turned up a few times. Its specificity is unknown. This entry comes from a study of regulatory T cells in long-lasting Graves disease. Turning to the study itself: Positive TSH receptor antibodies alongside over 5 years of antithyroid drugs were what marked Graves' disease as persistent. The study's findings and limits: Analyses excluded thyroid tissue, covering peripheral blood alone.

This CDR3 spans 13 amino acids. Trimming removed 5 bases from V and 7 bases from J, with 14 bases in between. CDR1 and CDR2 (germline): LNHDA, SQIVND (reference sequence). Library construction for TCR beta used iRepertoire HTBI primers and Arm-PCR of CDR3 regions. How the authors handled the data: Detected in the samples were over 55 TRBV and under 15 TRBJ segments. One entry per CDR3 protein, called by TCRdb with MiXCR from the multiplex PCR reads. It is TCRdb's table, rather than the study itself, that gives the V and J calls and clone size. The sample includes about 470,000 distinct CDR3 sequences, roughly 21% seen only once; the top ten take about 6.6%. Indicated time point: persistent/refractory GD, antithyroid drugs over 5 years with positive TRAb. The TCR library was made from RNA that had been extracted from PBMCs in TRIzol.

The sample was peripheral blood mononuclear cells (PBMCs), taken when the disease was refractory, from a patient treated with antithyroid drugs. The clonotype originates from a female donor with Graves disease. The chain employs TRBV19 and TRBJ1-1, with D hard to call. As DNA, the CDR3 is TGTGCCAGTAGTTTTCGTGGCGGACTTGAAGCTTTCTTT. This gives the protein CASSFRGGLEAFF.